This T cell receptor beta chain came from a study of vaccination and CD4 T cells after COVID-19. The CDR3 consists of 14 residues. V shed 5 bases and J 3 bases; nucleotides not matched to a gene: 9. The germline gives CDR1 DFQATT, CDR2 SNEGSKA (reference sequence). Researchers used the Oncomine TCR Beta short-read assay to sequence DNA from cultured CD4+ T cells. TCRdb passed the PCR reads through MiXCR, listing each CDR3 protein once. This sample carries about 23,000 distinct CDR3 sequences, about 35% of them seen once, and the ten largest clones take around 9.2%. As to this clonotype: Its target is not known.

The time point denotes: late sampling 161 to 241 days after vaccination in three convalescent patients. Treatment given: roughly ten-day PBMC culture with coronavirus spike peptide pools or control peptides (ViraFEST assay). This sample comprised CD4+ T cells from blood, cultured in vitro, obtained about 7 months after SARS-CoV-2 vaccination. The chain combines TRBV20-1 with TRBJ2-7; 8 nucleotides line up with TRBD1. The TCR comes from a human donor who had recovered from COVID-19. The CDR3 region has the DNA TGCAGTGCTGAAGATGGACAGGGAATCTACGAGCAGTACTTC. Translated, it gives CSAEDGQGIYEQYF.